Below, 30 T cell receptor beta chains from the same sample are listed, as sequenced in a study of T-cell reconstitution after alpha-beta-depleted transplantation in children. Unique molecular identifiers were incorporated when the TCRbeta library was constructed. TCRdb re-derived calls from the PCR reads in MiXCR, one entry per CDR3 protein. The repertoire holds roughly 610,000 distinct CDR3 sequences, with 10% to 13% as singletons. Sequencing used PBMCs from the stem cell graft donor, obtained from the stem cell graft. The receptors originated from a human donor who donated a stem cell graft to a child with acute myeloid leukemia.

The chain is built from TRBV6-5 and TRBJ1-2; 8 bases align to TRBD1. V lost 0 bases and J lost 4; bases outside the gene matches: 4. CDR1 is MNHEY, CDR2 SVGAGI, per germline. This CDR3 contains 15 residues. CDR3 region: CASSYSGDRIYGYTF. In nucleotides, the CDR3 is TGTGCCAGCAGTTACTCGGGGGACAGGATCTATGGCTACACCTTC.

There are many counts of this clonotype. The chain couples TRBV20-1 to TRBJ2-2; 7 bases are a match to TRBD1. The germline gives CDR1 DFQATT, CDR2 SNEGSKA (reference sequence). V lost 5 bases and J lost 2; bases outside the gene matches: 5. The CDR3 contains 14 residues. CDR3 region: CSAFKGGNTGELFF. DNA for the CDR3: TGCAGTGCTTTTAAAGGGGGCAACACCGGGGAGCTGTTTTTT.

This clonotype occurred many times. The rearrangement joins TRBV20-1 to TRBJ1-2; the D gene is possibly TRBD1 (6 bases). The V and J ends lost 5 bases and 5 bases respectively, with 21 bases between them. From germline, CDR1 is DFQATT and CDR2 SNEGSKA (reference sequence). The CDR3 totals 15 residues. The DNA for the CDR3 is TGCAGTGCTCCACCTGGGGACACCGCCGGGTATGGCTACACCTTC. Translated, it gives CSAPPGDTAGYGYTF.

V usage is TRBV6-5 and J usage is TRBJ1-2; maybe TRBD1 (6 bases). Trimming took 2 bases from V and 2 from J, leaving 15 bases between them. Germline-derived CDR1 and CDR2 are MNHEY and SVGAGI. The CDR3 is 16 amino acids. The CDR3 DNA reads TGTGCCAGCAGTTACGGTCCCCTACAGGGCAACTATGGCTACACCTTC. Residues: CASSYGPLQGNYGYTF.

The V gene is TRBV9, the J gene TRBJ2-7, with 7 bases matching TRBD2. CDR3 length equals 16 residues. Trimming cost V 3 bases and J 3 bases; bases outside gene matches: 12. Germline V gene data show CDR1 as SGDLS and CDR2 as YYNGEE. The CDR3 region is CASSGLGGSAFYEQYF. The DNA of the CDR3 is TGTGCCAGCAGCGGCTTGGGGGGGTCTGCCTTCTACGAGCAGTACTTC.

The chain recombines TRBV3-1 with TRBJ2-3; TRBD2 might be the D (6 bases). Germline V gene sequence: CDR1 LGHDT, CDR2 YNNKEL (reference sequence). The CDR3 consists of 15 residues. Between the trimmed V and J ends, which lost 0 bases and 6 bases, there was a span of 13 bases. The DNA of the CDR3 is TGTGCCAGCAGCCAAGATGCGGGACTTAAGGATACGCAGTATTTT. This gives the protein CASSQDAGLKDTQYF.

This chain links TRBV7-9 with TRBJ1-2; maybe TRBD1 (5 bases). The V and J ends lost 1 base and 8 bases respectively, with 5 bases between them. The CDR3 contains 11 residues. CDR1 is SEHNR and CDR2 is FQNEAQ in the germline V gene (reference sequence). The CDR3 protein is CASSLDRGYTF. DNA of the CDR3: TGTGCCAGCAGCTTAGACAGGGGCTACACCTTC.

The chain links TRBV7-6 to TRBJ2-3; unclear D gene. With 1 base removed from V and 4 bases from J, the gap between germline ends came to 18 bases. Germline CDR1 and CDR2: SGHVS and FNYEAQ. The CDR3 is 17 amino acids. The CDR3 here is CASSLGQGCEFSDTQYF. CDR3 DNA sequence: TGTGCCAGCAGCTTAGGTCAAGGGTGTGAGTTTTCAGATACGCAGTATTTT.

This clonotype has only a few counts. V is TRBV29-1 and J is TRBJ2-7; D remains unclear. Germline V gives CDR1 SQVTM, CDR2 ANQGSEA. The CDR3 covers 13 residues. The V end was cut by 6 bases, the J end by 3 bases, with 15 bases between. The CDR3 nucleotides are TGCAGCGTCGTTACCGGGCCGCGCTACGAGCAGTACTTC. Its protein product is CSVVTGPRYEQYF.

This clonotype was seen at least ten times. The rearrangement joins TRBV28 to TRBJ2-1, with 7 bases matching TRBD1. The germline CDR1 and CDR2 sequences are MDHEN and SYDVKM. The V and J ends lost 4 bases and 4 bases, in that order; junction bases with no gene match: 10. The CDR3 totals 16 residues. The CDR3 spells CASSSYRTGAYNEQFF. CDR3 DNA: TGTGCCAGCAGTTCGTACCGGACAGGAGCATACAATGAGCAGTTCTTC.

This clonotype occurred many times. The chain couples TRBV12-3 or TRBV12-4 to TRBJ1-1; 12 bases line up with TRBD1. Trimming removed 6 bases from V and 11 bases from J; junction bases left unmatched: 10. The CDR3 covers 14 residues. The CDR3 nucleotides read TGTGCCAGCAGACAGGGACAGGGGGCGAGGGGGGCTTTCTTT. Translating gives CASRQGQGARGAFF.

This clonotype was detected a few times. The gene calls are TRBV15 and TRBJ2-1; TRBD2 agrees at 8 bases. Germline CDR1 LNHNV, CDR2 YYDKDF (reference sequence). The CDR3 totals 13 residues. J gave up 7 bases and V 7 bases, and 6 bases lay outside the gene matches. The CDR3 DNA reads TGTGCCACCACCGGGAGGGGGGTGAATGAGCAGTTCTTC. It translates to CATTGRGVNEQFF.

This clonotype was counted ten times or more. The chain has TRBV29-1 and TRBJ1-1; no firm D call. The CDR3 consists of 15 residues. Germline V gene data show CDR1 as SQVTM and CDR2 as ANQGSEA. Deletions cut 1 base from V and 0 bases from J, with 12 bases between. In DNA form, the CDR3 reads TGCAGCGTTGAAGGGGCTATGTCCGTGAACACTGAAGCTTTCTTT. Translated, it gives CSVEGAMSVNTEAFF.

Here the CDR3 DNA reads TGTGCCAGCAGCTTAAAACGGGGGGACACTGAAGCTTTCTTT. Translated: CASSLKRGDTEAFF. This chain connects TRBV7-6 to TRBJ1-1; D perhaps matches TRBD1 (5 bases). V shed 2 bases and J shed 3 bases, with 10 bases lying between them. The germline gives CDR1 SGHVS, CDR2 FNYEAQ. This CDR3 is 14 amino acids long.

The J gene is TRBJ2-3, the V gene TRBV20-1; D may correspond to TRBD1 or TRBD2 (5 bases each). Trimming pared 5 bases from V and 3 bases from J, leaving 18 bases between. Germline V gene lookup returns CDR1 DFQATT and CDR2 SNEGSKA (reference sequence). The CDR3 is 15 residues long. The CDR3 loop is CSAFTDNWGTDTQYF. The DNA of the CDR3 is TGCAGTGCTTTTACCGATAACTGGGGGACAGATACGCAGTATTTT.

Ten or more counts support this clonotype. The chain links TRBV12-3 or TRBV12-4 to TRBJ2-3; 7 bases are shared with TRBD2. This CDR3 region has 15 residues. With 7 bases clipped from V and 4 bases from J, the junction kept 11 bases outside the gene matches. The CDR3 region is CASNRGSGIPDTQYF. CDR3 DNA: TGTGCCAGCAATAGGGGCAGCGGGATCCCAGATACGCAGTATTTT.

This clonotype was seen repeatedly, ten times or more. The chain is built from TRBV7-9 and TRBJ2-3; 7 bases match TRBD1. CDR3 length: 15 residues. V lost 5 bases to trimming and J lost 6 bases; unmatched junction nucleotides: 11. Per germline, CDR1 SEHNR and CDR2 FQNEAQ (reference sequence). The CDR3 DNA is TGTGCCAGCAGCATCCGGACAGGTTTGGTGGATACGCAGTATTTT. Amino acids: CASSIRTGLVDTQYF. Together with reference TRBV7-9 and TRBJ2-3, the CDR3 gives the full variable domain: DTGVSQNPRHKITKRGQNVTFRCDPISEHNRLYWYRQTLGQGPEFLTYFQNEAQLEKSRLLSDRFSAERPKGSFSTLEIQRTEQGDSAMYLCASSIRTGLVDTQYFGPGTRLTVL.

The table lists this clonotype with a few counts. This rearrangement joins TRBV11-3 to TRBJ2-1; 10 positions agree with TRBD1. V shed 4 bases, J shed 5 bases, and the junction held 11 bases outside the gene matches. This CDR3 has 17 residues. Germline V gives CDR1 SGHNT, CDR2 YENEEA. Here the CDR3 DNA reads TGTGCCAGCAGCTCTCGCTCCCGGACAGGGGGGCACAATGAGCAGTTCTTC. Encoded protein: CASSSRSRTGGHNEQFF.

This chain links TRBV20-1 with TRBJ1-2; D unresolved. V was pared by 3 bases and J by 4 bases, with 15 bases between. The CDR3 sequence is 14 residues long. Looked up from germline, CDR1 is DFQATT and CDR2 is SNEGSKA (reference sequence). The CDR3 bases are TGCAGTGCTAGGGGTTCCCGAGGACTCTATGGCTACACCTTC. Its protein is CSARGSRGLYGYTF.

This clonotype was observed at least ten times. The gene calls are TRBV6-5 and TRBJ1-1, with a possible D match to TRBD1 (6 bases). V was clipped by 8 bases and J by 0 bases, with 22 bases between them. Germline CDR1 and CDR2: MNHEY and SVGAGI. The CDR3 has 17 residues. DNA of the CDR3: TGTGCCAGCGGGATTTGGGTCGCAGGGGCCCTGAACACTGAAGCTTTCTTT. It yields the protein CASGIWVAGALNTEAFF.

V is TRBV2 and J is TRBJ1-2; possibly TRBD1 for D (5 bases). Germline V CDR1 and CDR2: SNHLY, FYNNEI. The V end lost 3 bases, the J end lost 2 bases, and 7 bases lay between the germline ends. This CDR3 spans 13 amino acids. This chain's CDR3 is CASSEKGNYGYTF. CDR3 bases: TGTGCCAGCAGTGAGAAGGGGAACTATGGCTACACCTTC.

In its sample, this clonotype was seen a few times. The chain combines TRBV29-1 with TRBJ2-7; 10 nucleotides agree with TRBD1. The germline V gene encodes CDR1 SQVTM and CDR2 ANQGSEA. The CDR3 consists of 13 residues. With 6 bases clipped from V and 2 bases from J, the junction kept 4 bases outside the gene matches. CDR3 bases: TGCAGCGTGGACAGGGGGTCGGCCTACGAGCAGTACTTC. Translating it yields CSVDRGSAYEQYF.

This clonotype was seen at least ten times. This chain links TRBV28 with TRBJ2-1; D could derive from TRBD1 or TRBD2 (5 bases each). This CDR3 contains 14 residues. Germline CDR1 is MDHEN and CDR2 is SYDVKM. Deletions cut 8 bases from V and 4 bases from J, with 15 bases between. CDR3 nucleotides: TGTGCCAGCGGGGGAAGTTTGGGGTACAATGAGCAGTTCTTC. This sequence encodes CASGGSLGYNEQFF.

This chain uses TRBV9 with TRBJ2-5; D uncertain. V shed 0 bases and J shed 4 bases, with 7 bases lying between them. From germline, CDR1 is SGDLS and CDR2 YYNGEE. The CDR3 has 13 residues. CDR3 sequence: CASSVAVGETQYF. CDR3 DNA sequence: TGTGCCAGCAGCGTAGCTGTCGGAGAGACCCAGTACTTC.

A note on this clonotype: This CDR3 is missing its conserved last phenylalanine or tryptophan, likely due to a read error. The J gene is TRBJ2-1, the V gene TRBV5-5; D may correspond to TRBD1 or TRBD2 (6 bases each). Germline V lookup: CDR1 SGHKS, CDR2 YYEKEE (reference sequence). Trimming stripped 4 bases from V and 0 bases from J, with 14 bases between. The CDR3 is 16 residues long. DNA of the CDR3: TGTGCCAGCAGCACTCCTTCGGGGGCCTCCTACAATGAGCAGTTCCTC. Translated: CASSTPSGASYNEQFL.

This clonotype was seen at least ten times. This chain uses TRBV12-3 or TRBV12-4 with TRBJ1-1; 7 bases agree with TRBD1. Germline trimming cut 6 bases from V and 1 base from J; bases unmatched to any gene: 2. This CDR3 is built from 13 residues. Written as DNA, the CDR3 is TGTGCCAGCAGCCGGACAGGGAACACTGAAGCTTTCTTT. Its protein product is CASSRTGNTEAFF.

The chain combines TRBV7-2 with TRBJ2-1; D possibly corresponds to TRBD2 (6 bases). The CDR3 loop spans 14 amino acids. V lost 3 bases and J 6 bases, leaving 12 bases between the germline ends. Germline V gene sequence: CDR1 SGHTA, CDR2 FQGNSA. The CDR3 DNA is TGTGCCAGCAGCTTTAATCGGGGAGGCAATGAGCAGTTCTTC. Its translation is CASSFNRGGNEQFF.

In this sample, this clonotype turned up a few times. The chain links TRBV4-3 to TRBJ2-7; 7 nucleotides agree with TRBD1. J gave up 2 bases and V 0 bases, and 4 bases lay outside the gene matches. There are 15 residues in the CDR3. Germline V CDR1 and CDR2: LGHNA, YSLEER. CDR3 bases: TGCGCCAGCAGCCAAGATCGGGACAGAGCCTACGAGCAGTACTTC. This gives the protein CASSQDRDRAYEQYF.

This clonotype was detected many times. The chain uses TRBV10-3 and TRBJ1-5; weak D call: TRBD1 (5 bases). V lost 5 bases, J lost 3 bases, and 11 bases lay in between. Germline loops: CDR1 ENHRY, CDR2 SYGVKD. This CDR3 is built from 14 residues. The CDR3 DNA sequence: TGTGCCATCAGTAGTCAGGGAGACAATCAGCCCCAGCATTTT. It is translated as CAISSQGDNQPQHF.

The sample holds a few counts of this clonotype. The chain is built from TRBV6-5 and TRBJ2-7; D may match TRBD1 or TRBD2 (5 bases each). Deletions cut 0 bases from V and 1 base from J, with 10 bases between. CDR1 is MNHEY and CDR2 is SVGAGI in the germline V gene. CDR3 length: 15 amino acids. This CDR3 is CASSYSPWGSYEQYF. CDR3 nucleotide sequence: TGTGCCAGCAGTTACTCTCCGTGGGGGTCCTACGAGCAGTACTTC.